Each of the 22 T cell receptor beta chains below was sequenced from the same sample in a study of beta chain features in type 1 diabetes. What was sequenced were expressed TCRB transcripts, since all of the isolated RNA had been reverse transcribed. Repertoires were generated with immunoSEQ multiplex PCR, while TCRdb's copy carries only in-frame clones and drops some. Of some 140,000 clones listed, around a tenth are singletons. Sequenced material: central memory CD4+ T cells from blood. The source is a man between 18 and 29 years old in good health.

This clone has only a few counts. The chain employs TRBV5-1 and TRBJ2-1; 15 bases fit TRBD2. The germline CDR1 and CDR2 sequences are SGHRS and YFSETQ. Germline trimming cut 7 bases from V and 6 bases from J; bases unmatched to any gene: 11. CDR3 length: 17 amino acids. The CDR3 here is CASSGLAGGHPGNEQFF. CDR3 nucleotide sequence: TGCGCCAGCTCGGGACTAGCGGGGGGCCACCCCGGCAATGAGCAGTTCTTC.

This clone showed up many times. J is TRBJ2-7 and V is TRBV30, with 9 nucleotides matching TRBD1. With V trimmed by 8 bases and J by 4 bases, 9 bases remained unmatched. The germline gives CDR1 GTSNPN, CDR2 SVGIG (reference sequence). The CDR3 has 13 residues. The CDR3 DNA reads TGTGCCGGCTCGACAGGGGGGGCGTACGAGCAGTACTTC. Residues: CAGSTGGAYEQYF.

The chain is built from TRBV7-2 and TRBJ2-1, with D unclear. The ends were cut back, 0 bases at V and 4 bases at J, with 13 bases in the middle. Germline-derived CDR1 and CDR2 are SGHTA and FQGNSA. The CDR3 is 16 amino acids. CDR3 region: CASSLAPGPSYNEQFF. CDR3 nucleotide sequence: TGTGCCAGCAGCTTAGCACCGGGTCCTTCGTACAATGAGCAGTTCTTC.

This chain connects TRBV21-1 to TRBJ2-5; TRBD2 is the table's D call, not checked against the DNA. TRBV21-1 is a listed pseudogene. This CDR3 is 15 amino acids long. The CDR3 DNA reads TGTGCCAGCAGCAAAGAGCCGGCGGGGGGAGAGACCCAGTACTTC. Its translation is CASSKEPAGGETQYF.

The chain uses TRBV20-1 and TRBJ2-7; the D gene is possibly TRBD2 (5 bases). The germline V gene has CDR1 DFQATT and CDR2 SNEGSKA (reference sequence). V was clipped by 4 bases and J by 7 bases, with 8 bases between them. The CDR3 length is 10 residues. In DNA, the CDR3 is TGCAGTGCTAAGAGGGCGGAGCAGTACTTC. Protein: CSAKRAEQYF.

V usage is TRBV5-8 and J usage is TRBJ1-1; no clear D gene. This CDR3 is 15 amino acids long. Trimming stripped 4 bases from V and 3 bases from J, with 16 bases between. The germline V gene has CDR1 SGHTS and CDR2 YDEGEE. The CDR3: CASSPRGNRHTEAFF. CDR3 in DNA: TGTGCCAGCAGCCCAAGAGGGAATCGGCACACTGAAGCTTTCTTT.

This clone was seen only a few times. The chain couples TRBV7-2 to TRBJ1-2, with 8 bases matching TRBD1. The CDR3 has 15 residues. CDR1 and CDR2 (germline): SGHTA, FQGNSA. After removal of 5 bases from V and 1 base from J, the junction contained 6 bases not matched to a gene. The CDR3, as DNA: TGTGCCAGCAGCCGGGGGACAGGCGATAACTATGGCTACACCTTC. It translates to CASSRGTGDNYGYTF.

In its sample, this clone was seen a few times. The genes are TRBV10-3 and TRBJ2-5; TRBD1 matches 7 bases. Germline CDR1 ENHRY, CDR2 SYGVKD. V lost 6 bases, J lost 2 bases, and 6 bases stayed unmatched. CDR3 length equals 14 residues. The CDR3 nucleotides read TGTGCCATCAGACCGGACAGGTCACAAGAGACCCAGTACTTC. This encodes CAIRPDRSQETQYF.

The CDR3 DNA sequence: TGTGCCAGCAGCCTACCACTAGCGGGGGGCCTCGAGACCCAGTACTTC. Translation gives CASSLPLAGGLETQYF. The chain recombines TRBV5-4 with TRBJ2-5; TRBD2 matches at 12 bases. Germline V lookup: CDR1 SGHNT, CDR2 YYREEE (reference sequence). The CDR3 has 16 residues. V trimming: 4 bases; J trimming: 5 bases; junction bases outside the gene matches: 9.

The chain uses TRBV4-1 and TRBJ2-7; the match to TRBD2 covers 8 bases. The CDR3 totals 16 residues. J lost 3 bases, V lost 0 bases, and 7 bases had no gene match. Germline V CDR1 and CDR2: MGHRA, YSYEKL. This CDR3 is CASSQELTSGDYEQYF. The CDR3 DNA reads TGCGCCAGCAGCCAAGAATTAACTAGCGGTGACTACGAGCAGTACTTC.

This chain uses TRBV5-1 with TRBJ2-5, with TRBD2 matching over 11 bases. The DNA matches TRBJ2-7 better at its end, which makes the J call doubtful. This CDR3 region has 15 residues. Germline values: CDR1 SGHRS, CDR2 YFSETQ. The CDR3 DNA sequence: TGCGCCAGCACCTACCTAGCGGGGGGATCCTACGAGCAGTACTTC. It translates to CASTYLAGGSYEQYF.

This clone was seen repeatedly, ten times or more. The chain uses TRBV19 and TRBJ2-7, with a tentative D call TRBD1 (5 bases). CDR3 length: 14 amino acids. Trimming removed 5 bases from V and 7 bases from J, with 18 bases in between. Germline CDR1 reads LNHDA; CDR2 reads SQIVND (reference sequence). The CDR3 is CASSPRLDPGEQYF. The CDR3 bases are TGTGCCAGTAGTCCCCGCTTGGACCCAGGGGAGCAGTACTTC.

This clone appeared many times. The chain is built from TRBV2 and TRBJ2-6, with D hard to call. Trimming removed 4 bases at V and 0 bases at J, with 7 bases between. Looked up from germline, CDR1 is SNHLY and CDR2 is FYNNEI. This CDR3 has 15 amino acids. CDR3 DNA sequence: TGTGCCAGCAGTGTCCGGAGCTCTGGGGCCAACGTCCTGACTTTC. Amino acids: CASSVRSSGANVLTF.

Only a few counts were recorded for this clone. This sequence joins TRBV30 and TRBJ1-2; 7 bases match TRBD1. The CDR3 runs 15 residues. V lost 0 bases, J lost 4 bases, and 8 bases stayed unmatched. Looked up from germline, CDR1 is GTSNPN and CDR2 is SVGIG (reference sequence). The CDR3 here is CAWSVEGAQGYGYTF. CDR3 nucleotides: TGTGCCTGGAGTGTGGAGGGGGCGCAAGGCTATGGCTACACCTTC.

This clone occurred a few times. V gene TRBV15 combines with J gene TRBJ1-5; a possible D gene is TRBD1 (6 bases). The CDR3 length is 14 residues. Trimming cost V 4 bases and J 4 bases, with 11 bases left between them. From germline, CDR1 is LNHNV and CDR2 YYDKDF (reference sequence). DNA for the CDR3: TGTGCCACCAGCAACCGACAGGCTAATCAGCCCCAGCATTTT. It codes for CATSNRQANQPQHF.

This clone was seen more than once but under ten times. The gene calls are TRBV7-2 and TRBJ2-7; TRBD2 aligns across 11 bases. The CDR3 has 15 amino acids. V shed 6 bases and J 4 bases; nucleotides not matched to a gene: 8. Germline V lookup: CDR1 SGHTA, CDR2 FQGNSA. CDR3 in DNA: TGTGCCAGCAGATTTAGCGGGGGGGCCATATACGAGCAGTACTTC. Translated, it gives CASRFSGGAIYEQYF.

The CDR3 protein is CASSEAVQVGGYTF. The CDR3 nucleotides are TGTGCCAGCAGTGAAGCGGTACAGGTCGGGGGCTACACCTTC. The gene calls are TRBV2 and TRBJ1-2, with D maybe TRBD1 (5 bases). V was clipped by 0 bases and J by 8 bases, with 13 bases between them. CDR3 length: 14 amino acids. From germline, CDR1 is SNHLY and CDR2 FYNNEI.

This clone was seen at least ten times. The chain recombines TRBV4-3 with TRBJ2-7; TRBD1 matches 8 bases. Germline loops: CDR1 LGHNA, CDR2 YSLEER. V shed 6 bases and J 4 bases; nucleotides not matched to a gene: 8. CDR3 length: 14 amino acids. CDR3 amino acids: CASSQRTGKYEQYF. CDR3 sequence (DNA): TGCGCCAGCAGTCAGAGGACAGGGAAGTACGAGCAGTACTTC.

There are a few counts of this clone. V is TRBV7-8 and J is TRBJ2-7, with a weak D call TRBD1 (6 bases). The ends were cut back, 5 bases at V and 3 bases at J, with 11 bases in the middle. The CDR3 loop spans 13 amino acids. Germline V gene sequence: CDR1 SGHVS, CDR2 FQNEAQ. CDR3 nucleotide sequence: TGTGCCAGCAGCATGCGAGGGGGCTACGAGCAGTACTTC. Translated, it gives CASSMRGGYEQYF.

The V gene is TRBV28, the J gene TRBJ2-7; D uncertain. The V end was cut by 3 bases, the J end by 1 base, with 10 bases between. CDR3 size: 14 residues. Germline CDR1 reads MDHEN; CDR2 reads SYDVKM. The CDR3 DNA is TGTGCCAGCAGTTTCCACACACGATCCTACGAGCAGTACTTC. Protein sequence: CASSFHTRSYEQYF.

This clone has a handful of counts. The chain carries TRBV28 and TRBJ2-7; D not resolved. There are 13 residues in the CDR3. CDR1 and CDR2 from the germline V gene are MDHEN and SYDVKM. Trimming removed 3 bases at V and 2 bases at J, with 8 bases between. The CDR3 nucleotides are TGTGCCAGCAGTTTCCCAGGTCCCTACGAGCAGTACTTC. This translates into CASSFPGPYEQYF.

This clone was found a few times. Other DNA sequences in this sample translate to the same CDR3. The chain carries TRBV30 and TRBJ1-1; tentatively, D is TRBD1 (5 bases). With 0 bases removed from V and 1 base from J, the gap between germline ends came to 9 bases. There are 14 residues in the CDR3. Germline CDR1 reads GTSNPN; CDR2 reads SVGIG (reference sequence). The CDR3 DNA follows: TGTGCCTGGAGTGTACTGCAGGGGAACACTGAAGCTTTCTTT. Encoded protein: CAWSVLQGNTEAFF.